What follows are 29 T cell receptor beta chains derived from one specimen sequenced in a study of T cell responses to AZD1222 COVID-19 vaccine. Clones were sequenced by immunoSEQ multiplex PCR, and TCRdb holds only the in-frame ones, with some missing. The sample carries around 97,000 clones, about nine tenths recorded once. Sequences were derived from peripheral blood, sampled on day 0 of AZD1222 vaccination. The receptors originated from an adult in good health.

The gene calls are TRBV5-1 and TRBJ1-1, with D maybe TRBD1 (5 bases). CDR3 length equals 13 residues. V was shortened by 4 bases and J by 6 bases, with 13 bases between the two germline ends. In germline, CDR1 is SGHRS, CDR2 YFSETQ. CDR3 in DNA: TGCGCCAGCAGCGGCCGGGACTTGGCTGAAGCTTTCTTT. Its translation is CASSGRDLAEAFF. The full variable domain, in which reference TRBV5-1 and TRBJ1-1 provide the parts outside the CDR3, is KAGVTQTPRYLIKTRGQQVTLSCSPISGHRSVSWYQQTPGQGLQFLFEYFSETQRNKGNFPGRFSGRQFSNSRSEMNVSTLELGDSALYLCASSGRDLAEAFFGQGTRLTVV.

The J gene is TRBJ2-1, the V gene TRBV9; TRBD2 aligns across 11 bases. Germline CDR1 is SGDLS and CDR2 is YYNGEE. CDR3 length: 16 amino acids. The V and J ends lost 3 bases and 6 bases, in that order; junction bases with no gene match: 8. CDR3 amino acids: CASSAEIAGGGNEQFF. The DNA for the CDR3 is TGTGCCAGCAGCGCAGAAATAGCGGGAGGGGGCAATGAGCAGTTCTTC. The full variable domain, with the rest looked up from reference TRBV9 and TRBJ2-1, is DSGVTQTPKHLITATGQRVTLRCSPRSGDLSVYWYQQSLDQGLQFLIQYYNGEERAKGNILERFSAQQFPDLHSELNLSSLELGDSALYFCASSAEIAGGGNEQFFGPGTRLTVL.

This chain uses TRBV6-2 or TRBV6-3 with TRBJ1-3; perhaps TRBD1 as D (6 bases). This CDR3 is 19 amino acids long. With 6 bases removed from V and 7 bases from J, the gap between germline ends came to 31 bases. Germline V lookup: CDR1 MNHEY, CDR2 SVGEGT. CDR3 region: CASSPRPGHLVQVGNTIYF. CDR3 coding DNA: TGTGCCAGCAGCCCCCGGCCGGGACACCTCGTCCAGGTCGGGAACACCATATATTTT.

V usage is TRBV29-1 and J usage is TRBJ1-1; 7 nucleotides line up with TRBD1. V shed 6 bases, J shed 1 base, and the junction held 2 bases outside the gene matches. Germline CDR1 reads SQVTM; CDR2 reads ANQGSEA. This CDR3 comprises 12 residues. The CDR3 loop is CSVEGANTEAFF. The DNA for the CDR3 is TGCAGCGTGGAGGGGGCGAACACTGAAGCTTTCTTT.

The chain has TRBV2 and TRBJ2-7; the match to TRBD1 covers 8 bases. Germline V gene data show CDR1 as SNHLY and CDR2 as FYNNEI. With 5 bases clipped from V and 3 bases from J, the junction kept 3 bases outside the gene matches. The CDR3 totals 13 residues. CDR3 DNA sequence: TGTGCCAGCAGTCCAGACAGGGGCTACGAGCAGTACTTC. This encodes CASSPDRGYEQYF.

CDR3 in amino acids: CASSPQTMTNTGELFF. CDR3 nucleotides: TGTGCCAGCTCACCCCAGACTATGACGAACACCGGGGAGCTGTTTTTT. The rearrangement uses TRBV18 and TRBJ2-2; possible D gene TRBD2, 5 bases. Deletions cut 3 bases from V and 0 bases from J, with 11 bases between. The CDR3 sequence is 16 residues long. Germline CDR1 KGHSH, CDR2 LQKENI.

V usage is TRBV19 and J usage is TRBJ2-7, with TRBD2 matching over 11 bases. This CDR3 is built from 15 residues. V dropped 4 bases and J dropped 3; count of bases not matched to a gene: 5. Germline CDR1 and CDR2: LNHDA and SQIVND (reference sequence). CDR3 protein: CASSRQGLAGYEQYF. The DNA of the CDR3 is TGTGCCAGTAGTAGGCAAGGACTAGCGGGCTACGAGCAGTACTTC. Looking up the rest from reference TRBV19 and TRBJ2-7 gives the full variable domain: DGGITQSPKYLFRKEGQNVTLSCEQNLNHDAMYWYRQDPGQGLRLIYYSQIVNDFQKGDIAEGYSVSREKKESFPLTVTSAQKNPTAFYLCASSRQGLAGYEQYFGPGTRLTVT.

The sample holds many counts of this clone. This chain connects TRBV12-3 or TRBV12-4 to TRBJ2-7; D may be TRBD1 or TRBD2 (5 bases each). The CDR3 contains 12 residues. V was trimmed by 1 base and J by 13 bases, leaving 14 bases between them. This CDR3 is CASSLGGWGSYF. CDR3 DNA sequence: TGTGCCAGCAGTTTAGGAGGATGGGGGTCTTACTTC.

The CDR3 is CASSPPPREGYTF. The CDR3, as DNA: TGTGCCAGCAGCCCTCCGCCCCGAGAGGGCTACACCTTC. This chain links TRBV9 with TRBJ1-2; D remains ambiguous. The CDR3 has 13 amino acids. The V gene lost 4 bases and the J gene lost 8 bases, with 15 bases spanning the gap. The germline gives CDR1 SGDLS, CDR2 YYNGEE.

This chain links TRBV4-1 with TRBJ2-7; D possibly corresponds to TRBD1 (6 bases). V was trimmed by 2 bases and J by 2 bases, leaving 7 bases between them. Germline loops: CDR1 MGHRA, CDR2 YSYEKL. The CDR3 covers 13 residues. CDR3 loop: CASSQRDTYEQYF. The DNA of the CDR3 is TGCGCCAGCAGCCAAAGGGACACCTACGAGCAGTACTTC.

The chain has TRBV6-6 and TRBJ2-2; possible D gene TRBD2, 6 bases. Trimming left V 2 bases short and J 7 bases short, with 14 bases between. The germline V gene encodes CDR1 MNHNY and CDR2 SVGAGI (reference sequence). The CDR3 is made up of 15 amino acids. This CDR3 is CASSYVAGSNGELFF. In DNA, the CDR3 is TGTGCCAGCAGTTACGTGGCGGGATCGAACGGGGAGCTGTTTTTT.

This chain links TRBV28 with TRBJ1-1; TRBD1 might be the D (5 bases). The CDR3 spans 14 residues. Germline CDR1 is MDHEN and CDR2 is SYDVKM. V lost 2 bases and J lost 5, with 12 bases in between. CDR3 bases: TGTGCCAGCAGTTTAGGAGGGGTAAGGACTGAAGCTTTCTTT. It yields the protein CASSLGGVRTEAFF.

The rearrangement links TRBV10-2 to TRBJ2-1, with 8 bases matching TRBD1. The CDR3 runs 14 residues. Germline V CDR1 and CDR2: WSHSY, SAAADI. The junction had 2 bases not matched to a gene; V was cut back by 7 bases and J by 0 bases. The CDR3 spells CASKGQVSYNEQFF. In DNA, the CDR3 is TGCGCCAGCAAGGGACAGGTCTCCTACAATGAGCAGTTCTTC.

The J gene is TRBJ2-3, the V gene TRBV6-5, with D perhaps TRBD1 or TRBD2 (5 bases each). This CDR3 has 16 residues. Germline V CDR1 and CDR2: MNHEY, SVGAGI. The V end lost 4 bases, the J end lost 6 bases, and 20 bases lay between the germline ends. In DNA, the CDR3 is TGTGCCAGCAGTTCCCCTGGGGGACGCTTGGCGGATACGCAGTATTTT. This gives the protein CASSSPGGRLADTQYF.

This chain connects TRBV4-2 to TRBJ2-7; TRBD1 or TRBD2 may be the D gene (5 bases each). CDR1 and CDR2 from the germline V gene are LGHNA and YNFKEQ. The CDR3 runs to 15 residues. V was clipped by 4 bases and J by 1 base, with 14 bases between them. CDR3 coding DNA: TGTGCCAGCAGCCGAACCGGGACGGGATCCTACGAGCAGTACTTC. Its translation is CASSRTGTGSYEQYF.

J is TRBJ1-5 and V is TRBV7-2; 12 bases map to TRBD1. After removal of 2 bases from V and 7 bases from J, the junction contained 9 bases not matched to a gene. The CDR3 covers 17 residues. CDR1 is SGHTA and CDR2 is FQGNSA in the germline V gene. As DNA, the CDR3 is TGTGCCAGCAGCTTACTTCCGGGACAGGGGGCAAACCAGCCCCAGCATTTT. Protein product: CASSLLPGQGANQPQHF.

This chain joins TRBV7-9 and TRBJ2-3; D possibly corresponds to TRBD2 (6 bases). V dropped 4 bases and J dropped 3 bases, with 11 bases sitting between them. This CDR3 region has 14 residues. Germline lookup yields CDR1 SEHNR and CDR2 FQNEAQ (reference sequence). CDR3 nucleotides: TGTGCCAGCAGCTCGCCCGGGACTACAGATACGCAGTATTTT. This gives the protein CASSSPGTTDTQYF.

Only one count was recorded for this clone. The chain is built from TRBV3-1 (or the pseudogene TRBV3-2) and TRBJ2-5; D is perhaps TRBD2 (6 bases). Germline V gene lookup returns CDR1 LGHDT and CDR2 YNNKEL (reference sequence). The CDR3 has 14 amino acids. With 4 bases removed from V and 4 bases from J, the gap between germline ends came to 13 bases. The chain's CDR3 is CASSLWTGGETQYF. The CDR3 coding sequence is TGTGCCAGCAGCCTCTGGACCGGGGGAGAGACCCAGTACTTC.

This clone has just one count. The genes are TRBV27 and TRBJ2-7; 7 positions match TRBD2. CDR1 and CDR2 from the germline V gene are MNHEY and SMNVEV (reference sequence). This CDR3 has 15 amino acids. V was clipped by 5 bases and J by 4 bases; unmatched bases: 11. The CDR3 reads CASSTLGAGEYEQYF. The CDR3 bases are TGTGCCAGCAGTACCCTAGGGGCGGGAGAGTACGAGCAGTACTTC.

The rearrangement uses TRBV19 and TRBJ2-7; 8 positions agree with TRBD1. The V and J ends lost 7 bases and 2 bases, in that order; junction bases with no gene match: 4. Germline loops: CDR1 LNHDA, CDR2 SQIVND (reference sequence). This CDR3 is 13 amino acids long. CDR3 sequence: CASKGTGAYEQYF. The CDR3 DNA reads TGTGCCAGTAAGGGGACAGGAGCCTACGAGCAGTACTTC.

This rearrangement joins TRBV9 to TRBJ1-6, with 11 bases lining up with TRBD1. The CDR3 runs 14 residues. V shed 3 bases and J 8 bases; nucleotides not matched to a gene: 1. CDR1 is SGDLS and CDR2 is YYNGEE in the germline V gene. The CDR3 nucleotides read TGTGCCAGCAGCGGGACAGGGGGCGATTCACCCCTCCACTTT. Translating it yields CASSGTGGDSPLHF.

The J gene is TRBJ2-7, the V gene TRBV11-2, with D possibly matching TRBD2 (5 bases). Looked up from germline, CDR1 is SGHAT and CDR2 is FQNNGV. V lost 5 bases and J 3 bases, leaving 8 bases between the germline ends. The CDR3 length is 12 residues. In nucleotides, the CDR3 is TGTGCCAGCAGCCGTACTAGCTACGAGCAGTACTTC. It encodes CASSRTSYEQYF.

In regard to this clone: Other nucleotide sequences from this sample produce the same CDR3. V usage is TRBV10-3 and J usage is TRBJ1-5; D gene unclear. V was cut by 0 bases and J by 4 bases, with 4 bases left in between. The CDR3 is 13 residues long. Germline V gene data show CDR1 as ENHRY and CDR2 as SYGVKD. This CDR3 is CAISESGNQPQHF. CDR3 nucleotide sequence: TGTGCCATCAGTGAGTCGGGGAATCAGCCCCAGCATTTT.

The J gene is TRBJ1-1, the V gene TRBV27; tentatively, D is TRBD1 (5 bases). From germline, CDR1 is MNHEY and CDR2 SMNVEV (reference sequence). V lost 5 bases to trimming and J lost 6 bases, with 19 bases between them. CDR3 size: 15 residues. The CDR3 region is CASSPPGIANAEAFF. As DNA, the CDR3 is TGTGCCAGCAGTCCACCAGGGATAGCAAACGCTGAAGCTTTCTTT.

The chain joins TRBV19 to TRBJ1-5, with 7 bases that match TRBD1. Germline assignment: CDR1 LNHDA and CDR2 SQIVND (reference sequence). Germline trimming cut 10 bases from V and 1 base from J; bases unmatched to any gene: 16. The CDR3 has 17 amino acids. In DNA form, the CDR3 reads TGTGCCACCCTCGGCCCAAACAGGGGATTGAGCAATCAGCCCCAGCATTTT. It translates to CATLGPNRGLSNQPQHF.

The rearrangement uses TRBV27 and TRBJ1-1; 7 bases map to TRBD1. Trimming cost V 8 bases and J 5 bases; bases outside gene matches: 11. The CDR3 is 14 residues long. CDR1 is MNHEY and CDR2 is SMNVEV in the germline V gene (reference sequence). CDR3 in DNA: TGTGCCAGCGCTTCTTACAGGGGAGGGACTGAAGCTTTCTTT. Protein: CASASYRGGTEAFF.

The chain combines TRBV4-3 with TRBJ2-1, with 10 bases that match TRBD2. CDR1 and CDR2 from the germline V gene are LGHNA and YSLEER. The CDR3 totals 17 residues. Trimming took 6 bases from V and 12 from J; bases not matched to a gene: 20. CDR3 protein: CASSQSQREGRFKGQFF. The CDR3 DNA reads TGCGCCAGCAGTCAGTCCCAGCGGGAGGGCCGATTCAAGGGGCAGTTCTTC.

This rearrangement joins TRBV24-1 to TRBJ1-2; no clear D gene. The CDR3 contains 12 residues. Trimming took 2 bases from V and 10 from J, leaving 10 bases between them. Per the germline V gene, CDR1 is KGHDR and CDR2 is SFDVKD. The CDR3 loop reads CATSDSRWDYTF. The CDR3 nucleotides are TGTGCCACCAGTGATTCTCGGTGGGACTACACCTTC.

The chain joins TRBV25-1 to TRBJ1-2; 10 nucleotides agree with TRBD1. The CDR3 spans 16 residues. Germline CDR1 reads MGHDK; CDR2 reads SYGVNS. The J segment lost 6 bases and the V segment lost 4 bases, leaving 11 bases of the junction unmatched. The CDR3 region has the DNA TGTGCCAGCAGTGCGCCGGGACAGGGGATTTTCCATGGCTACACCTTC. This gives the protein CASSAPGQGIFHGYTF.